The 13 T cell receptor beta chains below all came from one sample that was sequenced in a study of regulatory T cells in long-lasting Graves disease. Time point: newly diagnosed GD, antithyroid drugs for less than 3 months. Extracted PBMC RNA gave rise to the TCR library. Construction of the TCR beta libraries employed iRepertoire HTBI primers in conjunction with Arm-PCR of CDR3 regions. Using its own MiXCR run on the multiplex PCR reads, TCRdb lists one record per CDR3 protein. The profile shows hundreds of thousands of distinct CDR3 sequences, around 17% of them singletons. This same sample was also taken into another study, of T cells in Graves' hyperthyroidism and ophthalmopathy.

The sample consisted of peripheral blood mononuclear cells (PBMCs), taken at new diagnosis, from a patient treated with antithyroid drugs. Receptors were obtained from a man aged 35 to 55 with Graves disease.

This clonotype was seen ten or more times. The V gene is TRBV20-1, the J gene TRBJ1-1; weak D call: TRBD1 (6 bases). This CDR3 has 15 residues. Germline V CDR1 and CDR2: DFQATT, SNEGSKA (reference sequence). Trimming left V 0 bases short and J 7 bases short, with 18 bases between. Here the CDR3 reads CSARDRNLGTSEAFF. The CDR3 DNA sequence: TGCAGTGCTAGAGATCGGAATTTAGGGACAAGTGAAGCTTTCTTT.

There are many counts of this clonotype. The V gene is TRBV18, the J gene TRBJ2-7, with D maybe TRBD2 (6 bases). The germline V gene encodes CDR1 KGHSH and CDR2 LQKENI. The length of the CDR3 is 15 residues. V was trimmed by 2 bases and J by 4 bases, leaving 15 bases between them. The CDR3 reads CASSPSTTGGYEQYF. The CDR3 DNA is TGTGCCAGCTCACCAAGCACAACCGGGGGTTACGAGCAGTACTTC.

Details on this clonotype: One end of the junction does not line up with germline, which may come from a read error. CDR3 nucleotide sequence: TGTGCCAGCAGCCCCCGCGGGTTTGTCGCGTCCGGGAAGCTGTTTTTT. Its protein product is CASSPRGFVASGKLFF. This chain uses TRBV5-4 with TRBJ2-2; a weak D match, TRBD2 (5 bases). The CDR3 sequence is 16 residues long. Germline V gives CDR1 SGHNT, CDR2 YYREEE (reference sequence).

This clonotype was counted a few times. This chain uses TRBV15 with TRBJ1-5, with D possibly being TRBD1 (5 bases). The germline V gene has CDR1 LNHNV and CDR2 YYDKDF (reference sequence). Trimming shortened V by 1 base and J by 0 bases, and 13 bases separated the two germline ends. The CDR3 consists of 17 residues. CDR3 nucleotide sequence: TGTGCCACCAGCAGAGCTAGGACACTTAATAGCAATCAGCCCCAGCATTTT. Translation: CATSRARTLNSNQPQHF.

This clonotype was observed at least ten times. The CDR3 reads CASSVAINQPQHF. The CDR3 nucleotides are TGTGCCAGCAGTGTGGCCATCAATCAGCCCCAGCATTTT. V is TRBV2 and J is TRBJ1-5; unclear D gene. V was clipped by 4 bases and J by 3 bases, with 7 bases between them. The CDR3 extends over 13 amino acids. The V gene's germline CDR1 is SNHLY and CDR2 FYNNEI.

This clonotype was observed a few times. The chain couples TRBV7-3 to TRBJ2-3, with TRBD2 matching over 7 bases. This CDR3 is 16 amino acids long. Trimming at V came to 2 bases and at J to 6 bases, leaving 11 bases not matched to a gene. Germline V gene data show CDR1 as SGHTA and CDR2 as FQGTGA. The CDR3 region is CASSLSAAGRGDTQYF. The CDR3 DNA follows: TGTGCCAGCAGCTTATCGGCAGCGGGGCGGGGCGATACGCAGTATTTT.

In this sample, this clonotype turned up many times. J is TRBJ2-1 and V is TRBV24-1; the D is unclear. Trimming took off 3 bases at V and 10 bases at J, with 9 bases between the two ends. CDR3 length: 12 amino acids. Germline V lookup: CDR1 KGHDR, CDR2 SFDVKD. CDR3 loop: CATSDNAEEQFF. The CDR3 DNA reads TGTGCCACCAGTGATAACGCAGAAGAGCAGTTCTTC.

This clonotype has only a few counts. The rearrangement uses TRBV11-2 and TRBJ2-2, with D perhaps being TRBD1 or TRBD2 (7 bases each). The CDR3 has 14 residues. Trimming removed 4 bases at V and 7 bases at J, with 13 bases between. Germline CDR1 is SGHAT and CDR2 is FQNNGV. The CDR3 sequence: CASSSDRDYGELFF. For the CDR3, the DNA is TGTGCCAGCAGCTCAGACAGGGACTACGGGGAGCTGTTTTTT.

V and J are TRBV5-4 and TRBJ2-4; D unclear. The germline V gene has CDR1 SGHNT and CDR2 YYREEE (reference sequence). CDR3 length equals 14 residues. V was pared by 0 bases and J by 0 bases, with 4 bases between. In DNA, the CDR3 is TGTGCCAGCAGCTTGGAGGGAGCCAAAAACATTCAGTACTTC. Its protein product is CASSLEGAKNIQYF.

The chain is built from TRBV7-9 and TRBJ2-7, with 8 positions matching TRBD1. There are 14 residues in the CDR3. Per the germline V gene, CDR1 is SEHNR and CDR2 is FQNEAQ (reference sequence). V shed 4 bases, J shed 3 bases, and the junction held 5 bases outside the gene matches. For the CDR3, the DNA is TGTGCCAGCAGCTCCGGACAGGGTTTCTACGAGCAGTACTTC. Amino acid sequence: CASSSGQGFYEQYF.

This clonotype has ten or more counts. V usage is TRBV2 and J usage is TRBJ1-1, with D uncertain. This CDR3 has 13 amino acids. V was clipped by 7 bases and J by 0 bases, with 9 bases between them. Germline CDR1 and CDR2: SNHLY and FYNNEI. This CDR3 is CASISTVNTEAFF. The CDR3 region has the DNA TGTGCCAGCATATCGACTGTGAACACTGAAGCTTTCTTT.

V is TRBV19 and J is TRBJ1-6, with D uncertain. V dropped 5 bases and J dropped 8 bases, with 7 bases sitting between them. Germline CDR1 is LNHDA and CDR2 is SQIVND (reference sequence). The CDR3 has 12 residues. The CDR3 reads CASSGSYSPLHF. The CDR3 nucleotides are TGTGCCAGTAGTGGATCGTATTCACCCCTCCACTTT.

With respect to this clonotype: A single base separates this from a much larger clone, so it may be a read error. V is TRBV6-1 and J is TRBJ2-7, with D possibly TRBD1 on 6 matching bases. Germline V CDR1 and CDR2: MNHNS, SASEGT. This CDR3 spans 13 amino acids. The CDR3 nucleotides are TGTGCCAGCAGTCAAGACAGGATTCGCGAGCAGCACTTC. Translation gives CASSQDRIREQHF.